These 23 T cell receptor beta chains were all obtained from the same sample, sequenced in a study of Graves' ophthalmopathy and Graves' hyperthyroidism. Amplification from RNA transcripts yielded the TCR beta CDR3 regions. Investigators did first-round RT-PCR with HTBI primers, then second-round multiplex PCR. In TCRdb, the multiplex PCR reads were re-called with MiXCR into one record per CDR3 protein. The data show about 370,000 distinct CDR3 sequences, 15% to 20% seen once. Sequences were obtained from peripheral blood. These receptors came from an adult woman with stable Graves' hyperthyroidism.

This clonotype was recorded many times. The V call is TRBV6-5, the J call TRBJ1-6; a weak D match, TRBD1 (6 bases). Trimming cost V 4 bases and J 0 bases, with 10 bases left between them. CDR1 and CDR2 (germline): MNHEY, SVGAGI. The CDR3 consists of 16 residues. CDR3 in amino acids: CASSWTASSYNSPLHF. The CDR3 region has the DNA TGTGCCAGCAGTTGGACAGCGAGCTCCTATAATTCACCCCTCCACTTT.

This clonotype was counted a few times. The chain recombines TRBV6-5 with TRBJ2-5, with D tentatively TRBD2 (6 bases). The CDR3 is made up of 14 amino acids. The V gene's germline CDR1 is MNHEY and CDR2 SVGAGI. V was pared by 2 bases and J by 5 bases, with 12 bases between. The CDR3 protein is CASSYGRGRETQYF. The DNA for the CDR3 is TGTGCCAGCAGTTACGGGCGGGGAAGGGAGACCCAGTACTTC.

The chain uses TRBV20-1 and TRBJ2-5, with TRBD2 matching over 11 bases. The V gene's germline CDR1 is DFQATT and CDR2 SNEGSKA (reference sequence). With 3 bases clipped from V and 7 bases from J, the junction kept 7 bases outside the gene matches. The CDR3 loop spans 14 amino acids. The CDR3 sequence: CSASSGTSGVTQYF. In nucleotides, the CDR3 is TGCAGTGCTAGTTCCGGGACTAGCGGAGTGACCCAGTACTTC.

This clonotype was recorded at least ten times. The junction differs from germline at one of its ends, possibly a read error. This chain connects TRBV5-1 to TRBJ2-7, with 9 bases fitting TRBD1. Germline CDR1 is SGHRS and CDR2 is YFSETQ. This CDR3 has 14 residues. The CDR3: CASSFRDRADEQYF. The CDR3 DNA reads as TGTGCCAGCAGCTTCCGGGACAGGGCGGACGAGCAGTACTTC.

On this clonotype itself: One junction end disagrees with the germline gene, perhaps due to a read error. The chain joins TRBV12-3 or TRBV12-4 to TRBJ2-2; tentative D call: TRBD2 (5 bases). The length of the CDR3 is 12 residues. The CDR3 protein is CASSLNTGDLFF. The CDR3 DNA reads as TGTGCCAGCAGTCTCAACACCGGGGATCTGTTTTTT.

Ten or more counts support this clonotype. The chain uses TRBV29-1 and TRBJ2-7; TRBD1 is a possible D gene (6 bases). The CDR3 length is 16 residues. Trimming shortened V by 4 bases and J by 6 bases, and 25 bases separated the two germline ends. Looked up from germline, CDR1 is SQVTM and CDR2 is ANQGSEA. CDR3 in amino acids: CSVVYERQVRGGEQYF. CDR3 DNA sequence: TGCAGCGTTGTGTACGAGCGGCAGGTCCGAGGGGGCGAGCAGTACTTC.

This clonotype has a count of ten or more. The chain combines TRBV12-3 or TRBV12-4 with TRBJ1-1; D unclear. CDR3 size: 14 residues. Deletions cut 3 bases from V and 4 bases from J, with 12 bases between. The CDR3 is CASSFPQVSTEAFF. The CDR3 DNA sequence: TGTGCCAGCAGTTTTCCCCAGGTATCCACTGAAGCTTTCTTT.

This clonotype was detected many times. This sequence joins TRBV9 and TRBJ2-2; D might be TRBD2 (5 bases). Deletions cut 0 bases from V and 5 bases from J, with 11 bases between. Germline V gene sequence: CDR1 SGDLS, CDR2 YYNGEE. CDR3 length: 15 residues. CDR3 sequence: CASSVAGTSTGELFF. The CDR3 bases are TGTGCCAGCAGCGTAGCTGGTACTAGTACCGGGGAGCTGTTTTTT.

In regard to this clonotype: This may arise from a read error, as a much more abundant clone is one base away. The CDR3 does not close with the conserved phenylalanine or tryptophan, likely indicating a read error. This sequence joins TRBV18 and TRBJ2-7, with D hard to call. CDR1 and CDR2 from the germline V gene are KGHSH and LQKENI. The CDR3 is made up of 14 amino acids. Trimming stripped 3 bases from V and 0 bases from J, with 9 bases between. The CDR3 loop is CASSPSEPSYEQYY. CDR3 DNA sequence: TGTGCCAGCTCACCCTCGGAGCCCTCCTACGAGCAGTACTAC.

This chain connects TRBV6-1 to TRBJ2-5; no definite D call. The CDR3 runs to 14 residues. Germline V CDR1 and CDR2: MNHNS, SASEGT. Trimming cost V 6 bases and J 1 base, with 12 bases left between them. CDR3 sequence reads: CASRMNDGQETQYF. The DNA for the CDR3 is TGTGCCAGCAGAATGAATGACGGCCAAGAGACCCAGTACTTC.

This clonotype was observed at least ten times. V gene TRBV9 combines with J gene TRBJ2-6; tentative D call: TRBD2 (6 bases). The germline V gene has CDR1 SGDLS and CDR2 YYNGEE. CDR3 size: 16 residues. V lost 0 bases to trimming and J lost 9 bases, with 16 bases between them. CDR3 bases: TGTGCCAGCAGCGTAGATGGGGCTGGGGACTTCAACGTCCTGACTTTC. Translating gives CASSVDGAGDFNVLTF. Drawing the rest from reference TRBV9 and TRBJ2-6, the complete variable domain is DSGVTQTPKHLITATGQRVTLRCSPRSGDLSVYWYQQSLDQGLQFLIQYYNGEERAKGNILERFSAQQFPDLHSELNLSSLELGDSALYFCASSVDGAGDFNVLTFGAGSRLTVL.

This chain links TRBV7-2 with TRBJ1-2, with D maybe TRBD1 (5 bases). V was pared by 3 bases and J by 6 bases, with 11 bases between. The CDR3 runs 13 residues. CDR1 SGHTA and CDR2 FQGNSA come from the germline V gene. The CDR3 sequence: CASSFRELDGYTF. The CDR3 nucleotides read TGTGCCAGCAGCTTCAGGGAACTGGATGGCTACACCTTC. Using reference TRBV7-2 and TRBJ1-2 for the parts outside the CDR3, the full variable domain is GAGVSQSPSNKVTEKGKDVELRCDPISGHTALYWYRQSLGQGLEFLIYFQGNSAPDKSGLPSDRFSAERTGGSVSTLTIQRTQQEDSAVYLCASSFRELDGYTFGSGTRLTVV.

This clonotype has at least ten counts. The chain employs TRBV30 and TRBJ1-1, with unresolved D. Trimming shortened V by 3 bases and J by 6 bases, and 17 bases separated the two germline ends. The CDR3 length is 14 residues. CDR1 GTSNPN and CDR2 SVGIG come from the germline V gene (reference sequence). CDR3 region: CAWRARVGKAEAFF. The CDR3 nucleotides read TGTGCCTGGAGGGCCCGGGTGGGGAAGGCTGAAGCTTTCTTT.

The rearrangement links TRBV6-2 or TRBV6-3 to TRBJ1-1; possibly TRBD1 for D (6 bases). The CDR3 sequence is 18 residues long. Germline CDR1 MNHEY, CDR2 SVGEGT. Deletions cut 7 bases from V and 1 base from J, with 25 bases between. This CDR3 is CASIYGVRGLGANTEAFF. Written as DNA, the CDR3 is TGTGCCAGCATTTATGGGGTTCGCGGGTTGGGGGCGAACACTGAAGCTTTCTTT.

This rearrangement joins TRBV4-2 to TRBJ2-7, with 10 bases aligning to TRBD2. CDR1 is LGHNA and CDR2 is YNFKEQ in the germline V gene. J gave up 0 bases and V 2 bases, and 13 bases lay outside the gene matches. The CDR3 spans 19 residues. This CDR3 reads CASSQILAGAAFHSYEQYF. CDR3 sequence (DNA): TGTGCCAGCAGCCAAATTCTAGCGGGAGCCGCCTTTCACTCCTACGAGCAGTACTTC.

There are many counts of this clonotype. The chain is built from TRBV19 and TRBJ2-5, with 7 bases matching TRBD1. The CDR3 spans 15 residues. J gave up 2 bases and V 4 bases, and 7 bases lay outside the gene matches. Looked up from germline, CDR1 is LNHDA and CDR2 is SQIVND (reference sequence). CDR3 region: CASSSTPGQQETQYF. The CDR3 region has the DNA TGTGCCAGTAGTAGCACACCGGGACAGCAAGAGACCCAGTACTTC.

The chain joins TRBV15 to TRBJ1-5; no clear D gene. Germline CDR1 and CDR2: LNHNV and YYDKDF (reference sequence). The CDR3 is 13 residues long. The germline V and J ends were trimmed by 3 bases and 5 bases, with 8 bases remaining between them. In DNA, the CDR3 is TGTGCCACCAGCAGCAGAATAGATCAGCCCCAGCATTTT. Encoded protein: CATSSRIDQPQHF.

This clonotype occurred many times. The chain is built from TRBV4-2 and TRBJ1-6; D is unclear. Germline V gives CDR1 LGHNA, CDR2 YNFKEQ. This CDR3 is 13 amino acids long. V lost 4 bases and J lost 5, with 6 bases in between. CDR3 sequence: CASSPNNNSPLHF. The CDR3, as DNA: TGTGCCAGCAGCCCGAACAATAATTCACCCCTCCACTTT.

This clonotype was counted ten times or more. The rearrangement joins TRBV29-1 to TRBJ1-2; weak D call: TRBD1 (5 bases). Per the germline V gene, CDR1 is SQVTM and CDR2 is ANQGSEA. The CDR3 sequence is 17 residues long. Trimming left V 0 bases short and J 6 bases short, with 23 bases between. The CDR3 region has the DNA TGCAGCGTTGAAGATCAACCATTCGACAGTTCCTACAATGGCTACACCTTC. It is translated as CSVEDQPFDSSYNGYTF.

This clonotype was counted at least ten times. The rearrangement joins TRBV28 to TRBJ2-7; D is unclear. Germline V gene lookup returns CDR1 MDHEN and CDR2 SYDVKM. The V gene lost 4 bases and the J gene lost 4 bases, with 14 bases spanning the gap. The CDR3 loop spans 14 amino acids. As DNA, the CDR3 is TGTGCCAGCAGTTCGATCCCGGGCCCATACGAGCAGTACTTC. Encoded protein: CASSSIPGPYEQYF.

This clonotype was seen at least ten times. V usage is TRBV30 and J usage is TRBJ2-7, with TRBD1 matching 9 bases. Germline V gene lookup returns CDR1 GTSNPN and CDR2 SVGIG (reference sequence). V was pared by 2 bases and J by 7 bases, with 9 bases of the junction left unmatched. CDR3 length: 14 amino acids. The CDR3 coding sequence is TGTGCCTGGAGTACAGGACAGGGGAGTGATGAGCAGTACTTC. Translation: CAWSTGQGSDEQYF.

The table lists this clonotype with many counts. The chain is built from TRBV11-1 and TRBJ2-7; 15 bases are shared with TRBD2. The CDR3 has 18 residues. Germline lookup yields CDR1 SGHAT and CDR2 FQDESV (reference sequence). V lost 5 bases, J lost 0 bases, and 8 bases stayed unmatched. CDR3 amino acids: CASSRTSGRASPSYEQYF. The CDR3 DNA follows: TGTGCCAGCAGCCGGACTAGCGGGAGGGCCTCACCCTCCTACGAGCAGTACTTC. Drawing the rest from reference TRBV11-1 and TRBJ2-7, the complete variable domain is EAEVAQSPRYKITEKSQAVAFWCDPISGHATLYWYRQILGQGPELLVQFQDESVVDDSQLPKDRFSAERLKGVDSTLKIQPAELGDSAMYLCASSRTSGRASPSYEQYFGPGTRLTVT.

The sample holds a few counts of this clonotype. At one boundary the junction diverges from the germline segment, which might be a read error. This rearrangement joins TRBV6-2 or TRBV6-3 to TRBJ1-5, with D perhaps TRBD1 (5 bases). The germline CDR1 and CDR2 sequences are MNHEY and SVGEGT. The CDR3 has 20 amino acids. CDR3: CAGSYRGTYIAPYSNQPQHF. In DNA, the CDR3 is TGTGCCGGCAGTTACCGCGGGACGTATATAGCTCCTTATAGCAATCAGCCCCAGCATTTT.